This entry lists 9 T cell receptor beta chains sequenced from one sample in a study of T-cell memory formation after mild COVID-19. TCRdb re-derived calls from the 5' RACE reads in MiXCR, one entry per CDR3 protein. The profile shows approximately 100,000 distinct CDR3 sequences, about a sixth of them singletons. Sequences were obtained from PBMCs or a T cell subset sorted from them (not recorded which). The receptor source for this set is an adult woman who had mild COVID-19 (a few samples of this study predate the infection). Cell type and time point are not known.

A few counts support this clonotype. This chain links TRBV13 with TRBJ2-7, with 9 positions matching TRBD1. The ends lost 4 bases at V and 0 bases at J; junction bases unmatched: 10. Germline CDR1 is PRHDT and CDR2 is FYEKMQ (reference sequence). The CDR3 loop spans 17 amino acids. The CDR3 sequence: CASSSYRGQGSSYEQYF. The CDR3 DNA is TGTGCCAGCAGCTCCTACCGGGGACAGGGAAGCTCCTACGAGCAGTACTTC.

This clonotype was observed a few times. The rearrangement uses TRBV7-9 and TRBJ2-3; 8 bases are a match to TRBD1. The CDR3 has 14 residues. Germline values: CDR1 SEHNR, CDR2 FQNEAQ (reference sequence). The junction had 5 bases not matched to a gene; V was cut back by 5 bases and J by 4 bases. CDR3 loop: CASSPQGAPDTQYF. The CDR3 nucleotides read TGTGCCAGCAGCCCCCAGGGGGCCCCAGATACGCAGTATTTT.

This rearrangement joins TRBV6-5 to TRBJ1-1; D is undetermined. The CDR3 is 14 amino acids. Germline V CDR1 and CDR2: MNHEY, SVGAGI. V was cut by 4 bases and J by 0 bases, with 9 bases left in between. Written as DNA, the CDR3 is TGTGCCAGCAGTTCGGCGGGTATGAACACTGAAGCTTTCTTT. Amino acid sequence: CASSSAGMNTEAFF.

The chain couples TRBV12-3 or TRBV12-4 to TRBJ1-1; D not resolved. The CDR3 sequence is 10 residues long. Trimming left V 4 bases short and J 7 bases short, with 4 bases between. CDR3 DNA sequence: TGTGCCAGCAGTTACGATGAAGCTTTCTTT. Encoded protein: CASSYDEAFF.

This clonotype was picked up a small number of times. This chain joins TRBV7-2 and TRBJ2-2; D remains unclear. The germline CDR1 and CDR2 sequences are SGHTA and FQGNSA. Trimming pared 1 base from V and 4 bases from J, leaving 4 bases between. The CDR3 is 13 amino acids. The CDR3 protein is CASSLDGTGELFF. For the CDR3, the DNA is TGTGCCAGCAGCTTAGACGGCACCGGGGAGCTGTTTTTT.

This clonotype has at least ten counts. CDR3 nucleotide sequence: TGTGCCAGCTCACCACCGGGGACAGGGATCACTGAAGCTTTCTTT. This translates into CASSPPGTGITEAFF. The gene calls are TRBV18 and TRBJ1-1; 9 bases line up with TRBD1. The CDR3 sequence is 15 residues long. J was trimmed by 4 bases and V by 0 bases; bases with no gene match: 3. Germline V gene lookup returns CDR1 KGHSH and CDR2 LQKENI.

The chain recombines TRBV9 with TRBJ2-1; D is perhaps TRBD1 (5 bases). The CDR3 has 14 residues. The V end was cut by 4 bases, the J end by 6 bases, with 14 bases between. CDR1 is SGDLS and CDR2 is YYNGEE in the germline V gene. CDR3: CASSPSTRVNEQFF. In nucleotides, the CDR3 is TGTGCCAGCAGCCCAAGTACCAGGGTCAATGAGCAGTTCTTC.

This clonotype has only a few counts. The V call is TRBV5-5, the J call TRBJ1-1; D call uncertain. Germline V gene sequence: CDR1 SGHKS, CDR2 YYEKEE (reference sequence). With 0 bases removed from V and 3 bases from J, the gap between germline ends came to 9 bases. CDR3 length equals 14 residues. CDR3 DNA sequence: TGTGCCAGCAGCTTGGATTTTGCGGACACTGAAGCTTTCTTT. It yields the protein CASSLDFADTEAFF.

This clonotype has just a few counts. The chain has TRBV24-1 and TRBJ2-1; 11 nucleotides align to TRBD2. V lost 4 bases, J lost 6 bases, and 7 bases stayed unmatched. The CDR3 is 16 amino acids. Germline CDR1 is KGHDR and CDR2 is SFDVKD. The CDR3 DNA follows: TGTGCCACCAGTGAAACCGGGACTAGCGGTCCCAATGAGCAGTTCTTC. It translates to CATSETGTSGPNEQFF.